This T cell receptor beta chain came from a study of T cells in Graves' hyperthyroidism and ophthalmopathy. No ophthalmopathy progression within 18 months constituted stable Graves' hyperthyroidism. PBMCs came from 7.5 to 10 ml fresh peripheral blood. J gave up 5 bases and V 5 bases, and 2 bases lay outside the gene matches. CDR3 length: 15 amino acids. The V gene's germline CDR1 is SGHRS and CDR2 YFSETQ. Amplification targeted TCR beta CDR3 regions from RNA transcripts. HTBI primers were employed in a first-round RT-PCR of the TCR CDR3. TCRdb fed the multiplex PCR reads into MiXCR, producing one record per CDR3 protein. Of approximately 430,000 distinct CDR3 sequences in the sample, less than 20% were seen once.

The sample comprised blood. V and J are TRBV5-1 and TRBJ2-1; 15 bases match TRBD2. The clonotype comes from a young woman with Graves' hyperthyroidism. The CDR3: CASRGLAGGHNEQFF. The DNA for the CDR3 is TGCGCCAGCAGGGGACTAGCGGGGGGCCACAATGAGCAGTTCTTC.